The 16 T cell receptor beta chains given below trace back to one sample, sequenced in a study of T cells in Graves' hyperthyroidism and ophthalmopathy (dated by TCRdb to about 2019). The library was prepared using multiplex PCR. The data were produced on an Illumina HiSeq 2000. TCR beta CDR3 regions were amplified from RNA transcripts. For the first round of RT-PCR on the TCR CDR3, the HTBI primer set was used together with the Qiagen OneStep RT-PCR kit. The raw public data were reprocessed by TCRdb itself: fastp quality trimming at Q25, MiXCR clonotype calling, in-frame beta chains only. Rows are unified per CDR3 protein, each entry keeping the most common DNA and genes. The sample contains 460,000 or so distinct CDR3 sequences, 13% to 15% of them found a single time. Of the sample, around 17% is held by the ten largest clones. Sequenced: blood. The receptors stem from a woman under 30 with Graves' hyperthyroidism.

This clonotype was counted ten times or more. V usage is TRBV11-2 and J usage is TRBJ1-6, with D possibly TRBD1 on 6 matching bases. Germline V lookup: CDR1 SGHAT, CDR2 FQNNGV. V gave up 0 bases and J gave up 9 bases, with 18 bases separating them. This CDR3 is built from 17 residues. The CDR3 DNA sequence: TGTGCCAGCAGCTTAGATCGGAGTAGGGGGAAAGGTTCACCCCTCCACTTT. Protein sequence: CASSLDRSRGKGSPLHF.

In this sample, this clonotype turned up many times. The genes are TRBV11-3 and TRBJ1-1; TRBD1 might be the D (5 bases). Germline values: CDR1 SGHNT, CDR2 YENEEA. V was trimmed by 5 bases and J by 0 bases, leaving 13 bases between them. The length of the CDR3 is 15 residues. As DNA, the CDR3 is TGTGCCAGCAGCCCAGGGTCCGGGGTGAACACTGAAGCTTTCTTT. Translated: CASSPGSGVNTEAFF.

The chain couples TRBV11-2 to TRBJ2-1; D remains ambiguous. The length of the CDR3 is 10 residues. Germline V lookup: CDR1 SGHAT, CDR2 FQNNGV. The V gene lost 3 bases and the J gene lost 10 bases, with 4 bases spanning the gap. CDR3 nucleotides: TGTGCCAGCAGCTTTACCGAGCAGTTCTTC. Protein product: CASSFTEQFF.

This clonotype was counted only a few times. The chain has TRBV10-3 and TRBJ1-3; D gene ambiguous. V gave up 4 bases and J gave up 0 bases, with 10 bases separating them. Germline CDR1 ENHRY, CDR2 SYGVKD. The CDR3 contains 15 residues. CDR3: CAISAGESSGNTIYF. The DNA of the CDR3 is TGTGCCATCAGTGCCGGGGAAAGCTCTGGAAACACCATATATTTT.

This sequence joins TRBV7-9 and TRBJ2-1; 8 nucleotides line up with TRBD2. V dropped 5 bases and J dropped 2; count of bases not matched to a gene: 5. The CDR3 runs to 15 residues. Germline-derived CDR1 and CDR2 are SEHNR and FQNEAQ (reference sequence). The CDR3 DNA reads TGTGCCAGCAGCCGGACTAGCCGAACCTACAATGAGCAGTTCTTC. As protein: CASSRTSRTYNEQFF.

The V call is TRBV9, the J call TRBJ1-2, with 7 bases matching TRBD1. The CDR3 is made up of 15 amino acids. The V gene end was trimmed by 4 bases and the J gene end by 3 bases; junction bases not matched to a gene: 9. Germline-derived CDR1 and CDR2 are SGDLS and YYNGEE. The CDR3, as DNA: TGTGCCAGCAGCCCTCGACAGGGACCTGACTATGGCTACACCTTC. Amino acids: CASSPRQGPDYGYTF. Together with reference TRBV9 and TRBJ1-2, the CDR3 gives the full variable domain: DSGVTQTPKHLITATGQRVTLRCSPRSGDLSVYWYQQSLDQGLQFLIQYYNGEERAKGNILERFSAQQFPDLHSELNLSSLELGDSALYFCASSPRQGPDYGYTFGSGTRLTVV.

This clonotype was detected only a few times. The chain joins TRBV9 to TRBJ1-1; no clear D gene. The CDR3 consists of 13 residues. The V gene's germline CDR1 is SGDLS and CDR2 YYNGEE. V was pared by 4 bases and J by 0 bases, with 7 bases between. CDR3 sequence: CASSPALNTEAFF. The CDR3 DNA reads TGTGCCAGCAGCCCTGCCCTGAACACTGAAGCTTTCTTT.

This clonotype occurred many times. V is TRBV11-2 and J is TRBJ1-2, with D uncertain. Trimming took 6 bases from V and 3 from J, leaving 17 bases between them. Germline CDR1 is SGHAT and CDR2 is FQNNGV. The CDR3 sequence is 15 residues long. The CDR3 is CASRYAGQADYGYTF. CDR3 DNA sequence: TGTGCCAGCAGATATGCAGGCCAGGCCGACTATGGCTACACCTTC.

This clonotype was seen ten or more times. The V and J genes are TRBV29-1 and TRBJ1-4; TRBD1 matches at 9 bases. This CDR3 spans 13 amino acids. CDR1 is SQVTM and CDR2 is ANQGSEA in the germline V gene. After removal of 6 bases from V and 7 bases from J, the junction contained 6 bases not matched to a gene. The CDR3 nucleotides read TGCAGCGTCGATGGGACAGGGCCTGAAAAACTGTTTTTT. It translates to CSVDGTGPEKLFF.

V gene TRBV20-1 combines with J gene TRBJ1-2; 7 bases map to TRBD1. Trimming at V came to 0 bases and at J to 8 bases, leaving 6 bases not matched to a gene. Germline V gene sequence: CDR1 DFQATT, CDR2 SNEGSKA (reference sequence). The CDR3 loop spans 13 amino acids. The chain's CDR3 is CSARDPTGAGYTF. The CDR3 coding sequence is TGCAGTGCTAGAGATCCTACAGGGGCGGGCTACACCTTC.

A word on this clonotype: A much larger clone lies a single base off, so this may be a read error. V gene TRBV29-1 combines with J gene TRBJ2-1; TRBD2 matches at 8 bases. The J call is uncertain, as TRBJ2-7 better fits the DNA end. The CDR3 runs to 16 residues. Looked up from germline, CDR1 is SQVTM and CDR2 is ANQGSEA. The CDR3 coding sequence is TGCAGCGTTGACCCCATAAGCGGGAGAATTGGCAATGAGCAGTACTTC. This encodes CSVDPISGRIGNEQYF.

This clonotype was seen at least ten times. The CDR3 loop is CASSFRTRTGELFF. CDR3 nucleotide sequence: TGTGCCAGCAGTTTTAGGACCCGCACCGGGGAGCTGTTTTTT. The chain recombines TRBV12-3 or TRBV12-4 with TRBJ2-2; no firm D call. V was trimmed by 3 bases and J by 4 bases, leaving 9 bases between them. This CDR3 contains 14 residues.

This clonotype was observed many times. CDR3 amino acids: CASSQMRTDYEQYV. The CDR3 DNA reads as TGTGCCAGCAGTCAAATGAGGACAGACTACGAGCAGTACGTC. This sequence joins TRBV2 and TRBJ2-7; D might be TRBD1 (6 bases). Germline V gives CDR1 SNHLY, CDR2 FYNNEI. Trimming took off 5 bases at V and 3 bases at J, with 14 bases between the two ends. The CDR3 loop spans 14 amino acids.

The sample holds many counts of this clonotype. The V gene is TRBV5-1, the J gene TRBJ2-1; 10 bases fit TRBD2. The V segment lost 0 bases and the J segment 10 bases; nucleotides outside the gene matches: 7. Germline-derived CDR1 and CDR2 are SGHRS and YFSETQ. The CDR3 extends over 15 amino acids. The CDR3 DNA is TGCGCCAGCAGCTTGGTCGGACTAGCGGAAGACGAGCAGTTCTTC. Amino acids: CASSLVGLAEDEQFF.

The chain is built from TRBV4-1 and TRBJ2-3, with TRBD2 identical over 10 bases. Germline CDR1 is MGHRA and CDR2 is YSYEKL. This CDR3 spans 16 amino acids. J was trimmed by 3 bases and V by 0 bases; bases with no gene match: 3. CDR3: CASSQENSGRTDTQYF. CDR3 in DNA: TGCGCCAGCAGCCAAGAGAATAGCGGGAGGACAGATACGCAGTATTTT.

The chain recombines TRBV5-1 with TRBJ2-1; TRBD1 agrees at 8 bases. CDR1 is SGHRS, CDR2 YFSETQ, per germline. The CDR3 has 15 amino acids. V lost 2 bases and J lost 5; bases outside the gene matches: 6. The CDR3 reads CASSFGQGEHNEQFF. The CDR3 DNA is TGCGCCAGCAGCTTCGGACAGGGTGAGCACAATGAGCAGTTCTTC. Using reference TRBV5-1 and TRBJ2-1 for the parts outside the CDR3, the full variable domain is KAGVTQTPRYLIKTRGQQVTLSCSPISGHRSVSWYQQTPGQGLQFLFEYFSETQRNKGNFPGRFSGRQFSNSRSEMNVSTLELGDSALYLCASSFGQGEHNEQFFGPGTRLTVL.